These T cell receptor beta chains were read from a single sample in a study of response to subunit inactivated influenza vaccine. TCRdb independently ran MiXCR on the RT-PCR reads; one entry per CDR3 protein. Seen here are 400,000 to 650,000 distinct CDR3 sequences, approximately 6.9% observed once, and the top ten hold less than 15%. This specimen was PBMCs from blood, taken 23 months after vaccination. Receptor source: a man aged 50 to 75 who received an inactivated influenza vaccine. Each CDR3 is given with its conserved first and last residue. Fields, in order: J gene, clone size, V gene, CDR3 protein. A row's size may be missing; if present it is once, few, many or a size class.

J gene: TRBJ2-7
clone size: many
V gene: TRBV20-1
CDR3 protein: CSVRLAYAYEQYF

J gene: TRBJ2-6
clone size: many
V gene: TRBV20-1
CDR3 protein: CSVRDQAYGANVLTF

J gene: TRBJ1-1
clone size: NA
V gene: TRBV12-3/TRBV12-4
CDR3 protein: CASSLLVEAEAFF

J gene: TRBJ2-7
clone size: few
V gene: TRBV12-3/TRBV12-4
CDR3 protein: CASGFFTDSPYEQYF

J gene: TRBJ2-7
clone size: many
V gene: TRBV10-3
CDR3 protein: CAIREPGQGASYEQYF

J gene: TRBJ2-1
clone size: many
V gene: TRBV6-1
CDR3 protein: CASRLGLAGVVDEQFF

J gene: TRBJ2-7
clone size: many
V gene: TRBV29-1
CDR3 protein: CSVKGGYGEQYF

J gene: TRBJ1-1
clone size: NA
V gene: TRBV30
CDR3 protein: CACYLNTEAFF

J gene: TRBJ2-7
clone size: NA
V gene: TRBV12-3/TRBV12-4
CDR3 protein: CASSLKRNEQYF

J gene: TRBJ2-3
clone size: NA
V gene: TRBV15
CDR3 protein: CATSRGGTSGKTDTQYF

J gene: TRBJ1-1
clone size: NA
V gene: TRBV10-3
CDR3 protein: CAISRGQLDTEAFF

J gene: TRBJ2-5
clone size: few
V gene: TRBV6-2/TRBV6-3
CDR3 protein: CASSVASLRFGETQYF

J gene: TRBJ2-1
clone size: NA
V gene: TRBV20-1
CDR3 protein: CSAPRSGSYEQFF

J gene: TRBJ1-1
clone size: NA
V gene: TRBV6-5
CDR3 protein: CASSYSPGRAEAFF

J gene: TRBJ2-7
clone size: NA
V gene: TRBV20-1
CDR3 protein: CSASPVRNEQYF

J gene: TRBJ2-1
clone size: few
V gene: TRBV7-8
CDR3 protein: CASSPPDRSVNEQFF

J gene: TRBJ2-7
clone size: NA
V gene: TRBV12-3/TRBV12-4
CDR3 protein: CASTIGGGTDEQYF

J gene: TRBJ2-7
clone size: NA
V gene: TRBV20-1
CDR3 protein: CSAAGREQYF

J gene: TRBJ2-7
clone size: few
V gene: TRBV7-9
CDR3 protein: CASSREVEQYF

J gene: TRBJ1-2
clone size: few
V gene: TRBV29-1
CDR3 protein: CSTERGWYGYTF

J gene: TRBJ2-3
clone size: few
V gene: TRBV3-1
CDR3 protein: CASSQEGWRTSTDTQYF